These 30 T cell receptor beta chains came from one sample sequenced in a study of blood T cell repertoires in COVID-19 (dated by TCRdb to about 2020). The protocol used for the library was the immunoSEQ multiplex PCR assay. Held by TCRdb, this immuneACCESS table contains in-frame sequences only and omits some clones. Under half of the omission traces to an unresolved V gene where checked; the cause of the rest is unknown. Here the sample has about 140,000 clones; 87% occur a single time. The ten largest clones take up about 10% of the sample. Sequencing was done on a sample of PBMCs or T cells enriched from blood (not recorded which). These receptors all stem from a man aged 60-69 years who had recovered from COVID-19.

The chain has TRBV21-1 and TRBJ2-3; the table gives TRBD1 as D, unverified against the DNA. TRBV21-1 is a pseudogene locus. The CDR3 covers 15 residues. CDR3 loop: CASSAGTGSADTQYF. The CDR3 nucleotides are TGTGCCAGCAGCGCCGGGACAGGGAGCGCAGATACGCAGTATTTT.

The rearrangement links TRBV10-3 to TRBJ2-7, with 8 bases identical to TRBD2. CDR3 length equals 14 residues. Germline V gene data show CDR1 as ENHRY and CDR2 as SYGVKD. The J segment lost 4 bases and the V segment lost 8 bases, leaving 10 bases of the junction unmatched. This CDR3 reads CAILSSGSIYEQYF. CDR3 in DNA: TGTGCCATCCTCTCGAGCGGGAGTATTTACGAGCAGTACTTC.

The chain's CDR3 is CASREQGTGGYTF. CDR3 coding DNA: TGTGCCAGCAGAGAACAGGGTACAGGAGGCTACACCTTC. This chain connects TRBV2 to TRBJ1-2; D is perhaps TRBD1 (6 bases). Per the germline V gene, CDR1 is SNHLY and CDR2 is FYNNEI. Deletions cut 6 bases from V and 8 bases from J, with 16 bases between. This CDR3 comprises 13 residues.

The DNA of the CDR3 is TGTGCCAGCAGCTTTTATCAAGGGACTAGCTTGTACAATGAGCAGTTCTTC. Encoded protein: CASSFYQGTSLYNEQFF. The chain has TRBV7-8 and TRBJ2-1; 9 nucleotides agree with TRBD2. The J segment lost 4 bases and the V segment lost 3 bases, leaving 10 bases of the junction unmatched. The CDR3 has 17 amino acids. Germline values: CDR1 SGHVS, CDR2 FQNEAQ.

The chain recombines TRBV28 with TRBJ2-7, with D possibly being TRBD2 (6 bases). V lost 5 bases and J 1 base, leaving 12 bases between the germline ends. The CDR3 is 14 residues long. Germline V lookup: CDR1 MDHEN, CDR2 SYDVKM. The CDR3 here is CASSPPGGSYEQYF. CDR3 coding DNA: TGTGCCAGCAGTCCCCCCGGGGGTTCCTACGAGCAGTACTTC. The entire variable domain, with the rest obtained from reference TRBV28 and TRBJ2-7, is as follows: DVKVTQSSRYLVKRTGEKVFLECVQDMDHENMFWYRQDPGLGLRLIYFSYDVKMKEKGDIPEGYSVSREKKERFSLILESASTNQTSMYLCASSPPGGSYEQYFGPGTRLTVT.

The chain recombines TRBV6-5 with TRBJ2-7; tentatively, D is TRBD1 (5 bases). The V and J ends lost 8 bases and 7 bases respectively, with 15 bases between them. The germline gives CDR1 MNHEY, CDR2 SVGAGI. There are 12 residues in the CDR3. The CDR3 DNA sequence: TGTGCCAGCGGACATATCCCATGGGAGCAGTACTTC. It encodes CASGHIPWEQYF.

The chain employs TRBV28 and TRBJ1-6; no clear D gene. The CDR3 length is 13 residues. Germline V gives CDR1 MDHEN, CDR2 SYDVKM. Trimming shortened V by 7 bases and J by 8 bases, and 12 bases separated the two germline ends. CDR3 coding DNA: TGTGCCAGCACCTGGGAGCGGGATTCACCCCTCCACTTT. This codes for CASTWERDSPLHF.

This chain joins TRBV18 and TRBJ2-5; 7 nucleotides align to TRBD2. CDR1 is KGHSH, CDR2 LQKENI, per germline. Trimming at V came to 3 bases and at J to 4 bases, leaving 8 bases not matched to a gene. The CDR3 covers 15 residues. The CDR3 coding sequence is TGTGCCAGCTCACCGGGAGGGAGGGGACGAGAGACCCAGTACTTC. Encoded protein: CASSPGGRGRETQYF. Full variable domain (missing parts from reference TRBV18 and TRBJ2-5): NAGVMQNPRHLVRRRGQEARLRCSPMKGHSHVYWYRQLPEEGLKFMVYLQKENIIDESGMPKERFSAEFPKEGPSILRIQQVVRGDSAAYFCASSPGGRGRETQYFGPGTRLLVL.

The chain combines TRBV7-2 with TRBJ2-7; D ambiguous. V gave up 2 bases and J gave up 0 bases, with 11 bases separating them. Germline V gives CDR1 SGHTA, CDR2 FQGNSA. The CDR3 contains 15 residues. CDR3: CASSLSAVSSYEQYF. The CDR3 DNA follows: TGTGCCAGCAGCTTAAGTGCGGTGAGCTCCTACGAGCAGTACTTC.

This chain links TRBV7-9 with TRBJ2-1; the D gene is possibly TRBD2 (5 bases). V lost 6 bases and J 13 bases, leaving 22 bases between the germline ends. The CDR3 covers 14 residues. The germline V gene has CDR1 SEHNR and CDR2 FQNEAQ (reference sequence). The CDR3 nucleotides read TGTGCCAGCAGGGCCGCGGGCAGCGGTGGGAGTCAGTTCTTC. It encodes CASRAAGSGGSQFF.

This clone was seen a single time. The chain links TRBV6-5 to TRBJ1-5, with 8 bases identical to TRBD1. CDR1 and CDR2 from the germline V gene are MNHEY and SVGAGI. The CDR3 has 14 amino acids. J lost 6 bases, V lost 5 bases, and 6 bases had no gene match. In DNA form, the CDR3 reads TGTGCCAGCAGTCCAGGGGGCGCGGGTCAGCCCCAGCATTTT. Encoded protein: CASSPGGAGQPQHF.

The chain has TRBV6-5 and TRBJ1-2; 8 bases align to TRBD1. The CDR3 runs to 14 residues. V shed 6 bases, J shed 4 bases, and the junction held 7 bases outside the gene matches. The V gene's germline CDR1 is MNHEY and CDR2 SVGAGI. Written as DNA, the CDR3 is TGTGCCAGCAGGGACCCAGGGGGCTTCTATGGCTACACCTTC. Protein sequence: CASRDPGGFYGYTF.

The genes are TRBV28 and TRBJ2-2; D is undetermined. Trimming took off 5 bases at V and 7 bases at J, with 11 bases between the two ends. The CDR3 has 13 residues. CDR1 is MDHEN, CDR2 SYDVKM, per germline. Here the CDR3 reads CASSPSGGGELFF. Here the CDR3 DNA reads TGTGCCAGCAGTCCCTCCGGCGGCGGGGAGCTGTTTTTT.

This clone was observed a few times. The chain uses TRBV19 and TRBJ1-5, with D unclear. V lost 3 bases and J 7 bases, leaving 13 bases between the germline ends. The CDR3 runs to 14 residues. The germline gives CDR1 LNHDA, CDR2 SQIVND (reference sequence). The CDR3 DNA reads TGTGCCAGTAGTATGAGGCAGACTAGGCAGCCCCAGCATTTT. Translation: CASSMRQTRQPQHF.

The genes are TRBV15 and TRBJ1-6; unclear D gene. The CDR3 is 13 amino acids. Looked up from germline, CDR1 is LNHNV and CDR2 is YYDKDF (reference sequence). V was trimmed by 1 base and J by 11 bases, leaving 9 bases between them. CDR3 sequence: CATSRGRVPPLHF. DNA for the CDR3: TGTGCCACCAGCAGAGGGAGGGTCCCACCCCTCCACTTT. Drawing the rest from reference TRBV15 and TRBJ1-6, the complete variable domain is DAMVIQNPRYQVTQFGKPVTLSCSQTLNHNVMYWYQQKSSQAPKLLFHYYDKDFNNEADTPDNFQSRRPNTSFCFLDIRSPGLGDTAMYLCATSRGRVPPLHFGNGTRLTVT.

The J gene is TRBJ2-3, the V gene TRBV12-5; 7 positions agree with TRBD2. CDR1 is LGHNT and CDR2 is FRNRAP in the germline V gene. J was trimmed by 2 bases and V by 2 bases; bases with no gene match: 10. The CDR3 totals 17 residues. The CDR3 reads CASGLSSGTIYTDTQYF. CDR3 nucleotide sequence: TGTGCTAGTGGTTTGTCCTCCGGGACTATCTACACAGATACGCAGTATTTT. Using reference TRBV12-5 and TRBJ2-3 for the parts outside the CDR3, the full variable domain is DARVTQTPRHKVTEMGQEVTMRCQPILGHNTVFWYRQTMMQGLELLAYFRNRAPLDDSGMPKDRFSAEMPDATLATLKIQPSEPRDSAVYFCASGLSSGTIYTDTQYFGPGTRLTVL.

The chain employs TRBV18 and TRBJ2-6; D is possibly TRBD1 (6 bases). CDR1 is KGHSH, CDR2 LQKENI, per germline. This CDR3 has 17 amino acids. Trimming removed 4 bases from V and 2 bases from J, with 15 bases in between. The CDR3 region has the DNA TGTGCCAGCTCACACCCAGGGGCAGATGCTGGGGCCAACGTCCTGACTTTC. The encoded protein is CASSHPGADAGANVLTF.

V and J are TRBV15 and TRBJ2-7; TRBD1 matches 7 bases. This CDR3 is 14 amino acids long. J gave up 3 bases and V 0 bases, and 2 bases lay outside the gene matches. Germline V gene data show CDR1 as LNHNV and CDR2 as YYDKDF (reference sequence). CDR3 in DNA: TGTGCCACCAGCAGAGAGGGGACAGACTACGAGCAGTACTTC. Its translation is CATSREGTDYEQYF.

The DNA for the CDR3 is TGTGCCAGCAGTTTAGGGACAGGCTATGGCTACACCTTC. Translation gives CASSLGTGYGYTF. The rearrangement links TRBV27 to TRBJ1-2; the match to TRBD1 covers 8 bases. Germline V CDR1 and CDR2: MNHEY, SMNVEV (reference sequence). The J segment lost 4 bases and the V segment lost 2 bases, leaving 0 bases of the junction unmatched. The CDR3 runs 13 residues.

There are a few counts of this clone. The rearrangement links TRBV7-9 to TRBJ2-7; 9 bases fit TRBD2. The ends lost 6 bases at V and 0 bases at J; junction bases unmatched: 12. The CDR3 is made up of 17 amino acids. Germline lookup yields CDR1 SEHNR and CDR2 FQNEAQ (reference sequence). The CDR3 bases are TGTGCCAGCAGACCCTTACAACGGACTAGCGACTCCTACGAGCAGTACTTC. This translates into CASRPLQRTSDSYEQYF.

The chain employs TRBV24-1 and TRBJ1-4; 8 positions match TRBD1. The CDR3 contains 16 residues. V was clipped by 5 bases and J by 8 bases; unmatched bases: 12. Germline CDR1 reads KGHDR; CDR2 reads SFDVKD. The CDR3 here is CATSAPGQGGIEKLFF. In nucleotides, the CDR3 is TGTGCCACCAGTGCCCCCGGACAGGGAGGGATAGAAAAACTGTTTTTT.

The rearrangement uses TRBV9 and TRBJ2-1; no clear D gene. Germline V gene lookup returns CDR1 SGDLS and CDR2 YYNGEE. V was cut by 0 bases and J by 6 bases, with 7 bases left in between. The CDR3 is made up of 13 amino acids. Here the CDR3 reads CASSVASRNEQFF. CDR3 bases: TGTGCCAGCAGCGTAGCTTCCCGCAATGAGCAGTTCTTC.

This sequence joins TRBV30 and TRBJ2-7; 8 positions agree with TRBD2. Germline V CDR1 and CDR2: GTSNPN, SVGIG (reference sequence). With V trimmed by 5 bases and J by 0 bases, 21 bases remained unmatched. This CDR3 has 19 amino acids. This CDR3 is CAWGPWEKPSGGGSYEQYF. The CDR3 nucleotides are TGTGCCTGGGGACCTTGGGAGAAACCTTCCGGGGGGGGCTCCTACGAGCAGTACTTC.

The CDR3 nucleotides read TGTGCCAGCAGTTTGGGCGCTGGGGAGCAGTACTTC. Translation: CASSLGAGEQYF. The J gene is TRBJ2-7, the V gene TRBV28, with D hard to call. The CDR3 has 12 residues. The V and J ends lost 3 bases and 7 bases respectively, with 10 bases between them. Germline V gene sequence: CDR1 MDHEN, CDR2 SYDVKM.

This clone was recorded a few times. This sequence joins TRBV7-8 and TRBJ1-2; 9 bases map to TRBD1. J gave up 6 bases and V 4 bases, and 9 bases lay outside the gene matches. The germline gives CDR1 SGHVS, CDR2 FQNEAQ. CDR3 length: 15 amino acids. The chain's CDR3 is CASSSQRTGVNGYTF. The CDR3 DNA reads TGTGCCAGCAGCTCCCAGCGGACAGGGGTAAATGGCTACACCTTC.

The chain has TRBV13 and TRBJ1-6, with 7 bases matching TRBD1. The CDR3 loop spans 17 amino acids. V was clipped by 5 bases and J by 12 bases; unmatched bases: 19. Germline V lookup: CDR1 PRHDT, CDR2 FYEKMQ (reference sequence). CDR3 DNA: TGTGCCAGCAGCACATCCGTCCGGGACAGAATTCATGGACCCCTCCACTTT. As protein: CASSTSVRDRIHGPLHF.

This chain uses TRBV28 with TRBJ1-6; 7 bases map to TRBD1. The CDR3 extends over 17 amino acids. Germline trimming cut 1 base from V and 5 bases from J; bases unmatched to any gene: 8. CDR1 is MDHEN, CDR2 SYDVKM, per germline. The CDR3 loop is CASSLFGTALNNSPLHF. CDR3 coding DNA: TGTGCCAGCAGTTTATTTGGGACAGCCCTTAATAATTCACCCCTCCACTTT.

The rearrangement uses TRBV2 and TRBJ1-6; perhaps TRBD1 as D (6 bases). CDR1 is SNHLY, CDR2 FYNNEI, per germline. Trimming cost V 6 bases and J 7 bases, with 10 bases left between them. CDR3 length equals 13 residues. The CDR3, as DNA: TGTGCCAGCAGCTCCGACAGGAATTCACCCCTCCACTTT. Translating gives CASSSDRNSPLHF. The full variable domain, its missing parts supplied by reference TRBV2 and TRBJ1-6, is EPEVTQTPSHQVTQMGQEVILRCVPISNHLYFYWYRQILGQKVEFLVSFYNNEISEKSEIFDDQFSVERPDGSNFTLKIRSTKLEDSAMYFCASSSDRNSPLHFGNGTRLTVT.

The V call is TRBV7-8, the J call TRBJ2-7; TRBD2 matches at 11 bases. The V gene end was trimmed by 1 base and the J gene end by 3 bases; junction bases not matched to a gene: 2. CDR1 and CDR2 from the germline V gene are SGHVS and FQNEAQ. The CDR3 spans 15 residues. The CDR3 DNA sequence: TGTGCCAGCAGCTTAGGGCTAGCGGGAGGCTACGAGCAGTACTTC. This translates into CASSLGLAGGYEQYF.

The genes are TRBV7-8 and TRBJ2-7, with a tentative D call TRBD2 (6 bases). V was shortened by 5 bases and J by 1 base, with 18 bases between the two germline ends. The CDR3 length is 16 residues. In germline, CDR1 is SGHVS, CDR2 FQNEAQ. Here the CDR3 DNA reads TGTGCCAGCAGCCGGGCCGGAGGGGCTACTTCCTACGAGCAGTACTTC. Residues: CASSRAGGATSYEQYF.